The text below deals with one T cell receptor (beta chain). What it binds is unknown. The data were taken from a study of T cell responses to AZD1222 COVID-19 vaccine. General study findings and limits: The breadth and depth of Spike-specific TCRs increased once two AZD1222 doses had been given. Close to half of spike-specific TCRs reportedly recognize unmutated variant regions.

Method: immunoSEQ multiplex PCR; TCRdb's copy keeps in-frame clones and lacks some. The sample contains about 190,000 clones, roughly 90% of which appear only once. The CDR3 length is 16 residues. The germline V and J ends were trimmed by 6 bases and 11 bases, with 28 bases remaining between them. Germline CDR1 and CDR2: KGHSH and LQKENI. V gene TRBV18 combines with J gene TRBJ2-5, with D perhaps matching TRBD1 or TRBD2 (5 bases each). This receptor was obtained from an adult in good health. This specimen was peripheral blood, taken on day 0 of AZD1222 vaccination. The DNA of the CDR3 is TGTGCCAGCTCTCAGGACGTGACAGCTTTAGGAGAGGGGCAGTACTTC. Translation gives CASSQDVTALGEGQYF.